The 23 T cell receptor beta chains listed next were all sequenced from one sample in a study of T cell clonotyping in hematopoietic cell transplantation. Profiled with immunoSEQ multiplex PCR; TCRdb holds only in-frame clones, not every one. This repertoire shows tens of thousands of clones, 65% to 90% found once; its top ten account for 5.5% to 7%. Regarding time point: recipient sample about 28 days before transplant, after cytoreduction. The input for sequencing was peripheral blood mononuclear cells, taken before stem cell transplant. The receptors here all came from a man aged 55-75 years with biphenotypic leukemia. Some clones in this sample may be carry-over from other donors' samples.

This clone appeared once. The chain recombines TRBV19 with TRBJ2-2; no clear D gene. The V and J ends lost 9 bases and 2 bases respectively, with 16 bases between them. The CDR3 consists of 15 residues. Germline CDR1 LNHDA, CDR2 SQIVND (reference sequence). The CDR3 spells CASSMGAENTGELFF. DNA for the CDR3: TGTGCCAGCTCTATGGGCGCAGAAAACACCGGGGAGCTGTTTTTT. The variable domain in full, completed from reference TRBV19 and TRBJ2-2, reads DGGITQSPKYLFRKEGQNVTLSCEQNLNHDAMYWYRQDPGQGLRLIYYSQIVNDFQKGDIAEGYSVSREKKESFPLTVTSAQKNPTAFYLCASSMGAENTGELFFGEGSRLTVL.

The rearrangement uses TRBV10-3 and TRBJ1-2; possibly TRBD1 for D (6 bases). V lost 6 bases to trimming and J lost 1 base, with 9 bases between them. Per the germline V gene, CDR1 is ENHRY and CDR2 is SYGVKD. The length of the CDR3 is 13 residues. This CDR3 is CAIRQGRNYGYTF. The CDR3 bases are TGTGCCATCAGACAGGGACGTAACTATGGCTACACCTTC.

Comment on this clone: Within the sample, other DNA sequences also encode this same CDR3. This chain connects TRBV30 to TRBJ2-7; D gene unclear. V lost 3 bases, J lost 4 bases, and 7 bases lay in between. Germline CDR1 is GTSNPN and CDR2 is SVGIG (reference sequence). The CDR3 is 11 amino acids. The chain's CDR3 is CAWSLSYEQYF. The CDR3 DNA is TGTGCCTGGAGCCTAAGTTACGAGCAGTACTTC.

The V gene is TRBV7-2, the J gene TRBJ2-2; D remains ambiguous. CDR1 is SGHTA, CDR2 FQGNSA, per germline. The V and J ends lost 3 bases and 7 bases respectively, with 3 bases between them. The length of the CDR3 is 11 residues. The chain's CDR3 is CASSFGGELFF. In DNA form, the CDR3 reads TGTGCCAGCAGCTTTGGCGGGGAGCTGTTTTTT.

The gene calls are TRBV10-1 and TRBJ1-5; D is ambiguous. The CDR3 loop spans 14 amino acids. Trimming stripped 3 bases from V and 2 bases from J, with 8 bases between. Germline loops: CDR1 WNHNN, CDR2 SYGVQD (reference sequence). CDR3 amino acids: CASSERQGNQPQHF. DNA for the CDR3: TGCGCCAGCAGTGAAAGACAAGGCAATCAGCCCCAGCATTTT.

The J gene is TRBJ1-1, the V gene TRBV27; 9 bases agree with TRBD1. The ends lost 8 bases at V and 3 bases at J; junction bases unmatched: 10. In germline, CDR1 is MNHEY, CDR2 SMNVEV (reference sequence). This CDR3 is built from 15 residues. CDR3 DNA sequence: TGTGCCAGCTATTCCCCGTACAGGGGGCACACTGAAGCTTTCTTT. Protein: CASYSPYRGHTEAFF.

The rearrangement uses TRBV30 and TRBJ2-3, with D unclear. In germline, CDR1 is GTSNPN, CDR2 SVGIG (reference sequence). Trimming removed 2 bases from V and 5 bases from J, with 11 bases in between. This CDR3 spans 13 amino acids. The CDR3 reads CAWSIYGGDTQYF. CDR3 nucleotide sequence: TGTGCCTGGAGTATTTACGGTGGAGATACGCAGTATTTT.

The chain employs TRBV11-2 and TRBJ1-2, with 7 positions matching TRBD1. CDR1 and CDR2 from the germline V gene are SGHAT and FQNNGV. V trimming: 4 bases; J trimming: 1 base; junction bases outside the gene matches: 12. The CDR3 extends over 17 amino acids. CDR3 DNA sequence: TGTGCCAGCAGCTCCCGGTGGGGCAGGGGGGTTAACTATGGCTACACCTTC. This gives the protein CASSSRWGRGVNYGYTF.

The V gene is TRBV14, the J gene TRBJ1-2; D not resolved. V lost 0 bases, J lost 4 bases, and 3 bases lay in between. The CDR3 extends over 12 amino acids. Germline V gives CDR1 SGHDN, CDR2 FVKESK. CDR3 amino acids: CASSQDSYGYTF. CDR3 nucleotides: TGTGCCAGCAGCCAAGACAGCTATGGCTACACCTTC.

This clone has a single count. The chain is built from TRBV2 and TRBJ1-1; D ambiguous. From germline, CDR1 is SNHLY and CDR2 FYNNEI. The V end lost 5 bases, the J end lost 0 bases, and 10 bases lay between the germline ends. The CDR3 covers 14 residues. CDR3 sequence: CASSKLVVNTEAFF. CDR3 nucleotide sequence: TGTGCCAGCAGTAAGTTGGTCGTGAACACTGAAGCTTTCTTT.

The CDR3 protein is CASSLYGGRANYNEQFF. CDR3 in DNA: TGCGCCAGCAGCTTGTATGGCGGGAGGGCCAACTACAATGAGCAGTTCTTC. The genes are TRBV5-1 and TRBJ2-1; TRBD2 aligns across 9 bases. Germline assignment: CDR1 SGHRS and CDR2 YFSETQ. The CDR3 has 17 amino acids. V gave up 1 base and J gave up 3 bases; unmatched junction bases: 8.

This clone was recorded only once. J is TRBJ2-2 and V is TRBV19, with 10 bases matching TRBD1. CDR1 LNHDA and CDR2 SQIVND come from the germline V gene (reference sequence). The CDR3 extends over 14 amino acids. The V and J ends lost 5 bases and 10 bases, in that order; junction bases with no gene match: 7. The CDR3 loop is CASSPGTGEEELFF. CDR3 nucleotide sequence: TGTGCCAGTAGTCCAGGGACAGGGGAGGAGGAGCTGTTTTTT.

This rearrangement joins TRBV7-2 to TRBJ1-2; 10 bases fit TRBD1. The CDR3 runs 15 residues. Germline CDR1 SGHTA, CDR2 FQGNSA. V shed 1 base and J 4 bases; nucleotides not matched to a gene: 3. The CDR3 sequence is CASSLDGQGGYGYTF. The CDR3 nucleotides read TGTGCCAGCAGCTTAGATGGACAGGGGGGCTATGGCTACACCTTC.

This clone was seen a few times. The chain links TRBV14 to TRBJ2-1; no firm D call. V lost 5 bases to trimming and J lost 4 bases, with 12 bases between them. This CDR3 has 14 amino acids. Looked up from germline, CDR1 is SGHDN and CDR2 is FVKESK. The CDR3 reads CASSEATPYNEQFF. DNA of the CDR3: TGTGCCAGCAGCGAAGCGACTCCATACAATGAGCAGTTCTTC.

This chain links TRBV28 with TRBJ2-3; D gene ambiguous. V lost 1 base and J 3 bases, leaving 5 bases between the germline ends. Looked up from germline, CDR1 is MDHEN and CDR2 is SYDVKM. CDR3 size: 13 residues. The CDR3 region has the DNA TGTGCCAGCAGTTTATTGGGGACAGATACGCAGTATTTT. This codes for CASSLLGTDTQYF.

The chain couples TRBV7-3 to TRBJ2-1; D is tentatively TRBD1 or TRBD2 (5 bases each). This CDR3 contains 14 residues. Germline CDR1 is SGHTA and CDR2 is FQGTGA. V lost 5 bases to trimming and J lost 10 bases, with 18 bases between them. In DNA form, the CDR3 reads TGTGCCAGCAGCCGGGACCACCTCGTCTCGGAGCAGTTCTTC. This translates into CASSRDHLVSEQFF.

This clone was recorded once. The rearrangement uses TRBV29-1 and TRBJ2-3; 9 bases map to TRBD2. Germline V gene lookup returns CDR1 SQVTM and CDR2 ANQGSEA. There are 14 residues in the CDR3. With 8 bases clipped from V and 6 bases from J, the junction kept 12 bases outside the gene matches. The chain's CDR3 is CSTLLAGLGDTQYF. Written as DNA, the CDR3 is TGCAGCACCCTACTAGCGGGCCTCGGGGATACGCAGTATTTT.

This clone was recorded only once. DNA of the CDR3: TGTGCCAGCAGCTTAGGTGGGATCCAGATCTACGAGCAGTACTTC. This gives the protein CASSLGGIQIYEQYF. The chain is built from TRBV7-2 and TRBJ2-7; D call uncertain. V lost 1 base and J lost 3, with 13 bases in between. Germline V CDR1 and CDR2: SGHTA, FQGNSA. This CDR3 is built from 15 residues.

This clone was recorded only once. This chain uses TRBV28 with TRBJ1-2; TRBD1 agrees at 7 bases. Germline V lookup: CDR1 MDHEN, CDR2 SYDVKM. The CDR3 has 15 residues. The V and J ends lost 4 bases and 0 bases, in that order; junction bases with no gene match: 5. The chain's CDR3 is CASSSHRGPNYGYTF. CDR3 DNA: TGTGCCAGCAGTTCCCACAGGGGACCTAACTATGGCTACACCTTC.

The chain is built from TRBV5-1 and TRBJ2-3; maybe TRBD2 (5 bases). Germline V gene sequence: CDR1 SGHRS, CDR2 YFSETQ. V was clipped by 2 bases and J by 3 bases, with 10 bases between them. The length of the CDR3 is 14 residues. The CDR3 nucleotides read TGCGCCAGCAGCTTCGGGGTAGCAACAGATACGCAGTATTTT. Its translation: CASSFGVATDTQYF. The entire variable domain, with the rest obtained from reference TRBV5-1 and TRBJ2-3, is as follows: KAGVTQTPRYLIKTRGQQVTLSCSPISGHRSVSWYQQTPGQGLQFLFEYFSETQRNKGNFPGRFSGRQFSNSRSEMNVSTLELGDSALYLCASSFGVATDTQYFGPGTRLTVL.

The chain carries TRBV28 and TRBJ1-1, with 7 bases aligning to TRBD1. Germline CDR1 reads MDHEN; CDR2 reads SYDVKM. V was clipped by 4 bases and J by 6 bases; unmatched bases: 8. The CDR3 has 14 residues. The CDR3 nucleotides are TGTGCCAGCAGTTCACCCACAACAGGGGCTGAAGCTTTCTTT. Protein: CASSSPTTGAEAFF.

This chain joins TRBV4-1 and TRBJ1-4, with TRBD1 matching over 10 bases. This CDR3 is built from 17 residues. Germline V lookup: CDR1 MGHRA, CDR2 YSYEKL. Trimming took 4 bases from V and 4 from J; bases not matched to a gene: 9. The CDR3 region is CASSLTGTGEVNEKLFF. The CDR3, as DNA: TGCGCCAGCAGCCTGACCGGGACAGGGGAGGTTAATGAAAAACTGTTTTTT.

The rearrangement uses TRBV30 and TRBJ2-3; D remains unclear. Per the germline V gene, CDR1 is GTSNPN and CDR2 is SVGIG (reference sequence). V dropped 0 bases and J dropped 3 bases, with 4 bases sitting between them. The CDR3 spans 12 residues. The CDR3 is CAWSVKTDTQYF. CDR3 DNA sequence: TGTGCCTGGAGTGTAAAAACAGATACGCAGTATTTT.